A selection of T cell receptor beta chains follows, all from one sample in a study of blood T cell repertoires in COVID-19. Sequencing was performed with immunoSEQ multiplex PCR; in TCRdb, only in-frame clones are kept and a portion is missing. Among roughly 250,000 clones listed, roughly nine tenths were seen once. Sequencing was carried out using peripheral blood. These receptor sequences come from a man aged 55 to 70 who had recovered from COVID-19. CDR3s include the opening cysteine and the closing phenylalanine or tryptophan. A D gene is named only where the DNA matches it firmly. Some rows have no size entry. The others give once, few or many, or a class for an expanded clone.

J: TRBJ1-1; V: TRBV6-5; size: NA; D: NA; DNA: TGTGCCAGCAGTTACGGGTCAGGGAACACTGAAGCTTTCTTT; CDR3: CASSYGSGNTEAFF
J: TRBJ2-6; V: TRBV4-1; size: NA; D: NA; DNA: TGCGCCAGCAGCCAAGAAGGTCGCAGGGGGGCCAACGTCCTGACTTTC; CDR3: CASSQEGRRGANVLTF
J: TRBJ2-1; V: TRBV5-1; size: NA; D: NA; DNA: TGCGCCAGCAGCTTGGGCGGGGACTACAATGAGCAGTTCTTC; CDR3: CASSLGGDYNEQFF
J: TRBJ1-2; V: TRBV9; size: NA; D: TRBD1; DNA: TGTGCCAGCAGCCCGGGACAGGGAAACTATGGCTACACCTTC; CDR3: CASSPGQGNYGYTF
J: TRBJ2-3; V: TRBV5-1; size: NA; D: NA; DNA: TGCGCCAGCAGCTTGGTCCTAGTGGGCACAGATACGCAGTATTTT; CDR3: CASSLVLVGTDTQYF
J: TRBJ2-2; V: TRBV24-1; size: NA; D: TRBD1; DNA: TGTGCCACCAGTGCCTGGGACAGGGGGCGGACCGGGGAGCTGTTTTTT; CDR3: CATSAWDRGRTGELFF
J: TRBJ2-1; V: TRBV27; size: NA; D: NA; DNA: TGTGCCAGCACCAGAGGAGGGGGGGCCGGGTACAATGAGCAGTTCTTC; CDR3: CASTRGGGAGYNEQFF
J: TRBJ1-1; V: TRBV6-2/TRBV6-3; size: NA; D: NA; DNA: TGTGCCAGCAGTTCCTTCTCGACTGAAGCTTTCTTT; CDR3: CASSSFSTEAFF
J: TRBJ2-1; V: TRBV11-2; size: NA; D: TRBD2; DNA: TGTGCCAGCAGCTTAGCGGGGGGGGCCTACAATGAGCAGTTCTTC; CDR3: CASSLAGGAYNEQFF
J: TRBJ2-3; V: TRBV5-4; size: NA; D: NA; DNA: TGTGCCAGCAGCCCCGGCGGGGTTGGGGTCACAGATACGCAGTATTTT; CDR3: CASSPGGVGVTDTQYF
J: TRBJ2-3; V: TRBV6-6; size: NA; D: TRBD2; DNA: TGTGCCAGCAGTTACACGGCTAGCGGGGGTACTAAGACGCAGTATTTT; CDR3: CASSYTASGGTKTQYF
J: TRBJ1-2; V: TRBV7-8; size: NA; D: NA; DNA: TGTGCCAGCAGCGACCAGACAGTTCCAGCTAACTATGGCTACACCTTC; CDR3: CASSDQTVPANYGYTF
J: TRBJ1-2; V: TRBV4-1; size: NA; D: TRBD1; DNA: TGCGCCAGCAACGCGGGACAGGGGTTAGGCTACACCTTC; CDR3: CASNAGQGLGYTF
J: TRBJ1-4; V: TRBV28; size: NA; D: NA; DNA: TGTGCCAGCAGTCTCGGTGGAACTAATGAAAAACTGTTTTTT; CDR3: CASSLGGTNEKLFF
J: TRBJ2-3; V: TRBV27; size: NA; D: TRBD2; DNA: TGTGCCAGCAGTCCGTCTAGCGGGGTGTCCACAGATACGCAGTATTTT; CDR3: CASSPSSGVSTDTQYF
J: TRBJ1-2; V: TRBV19; size: NA; D: NA; DNA: TGTGCCAGTAATGGAGGGGCTAACTATGGCTACACCTTC; CDR3: CASNGGANYGYTF
J: TRBJ1-6; V: TRBV10-3; size: NA; D: NA; DNA: TGTGCCATCAGTGAAGGGCAGGGTGGTTGGAATTCACCCCTCCACTTT; CDR3: CAISEGQGGWNSPLHF
J: TRBJ2-7; V: TRBV10-3; size: few; D: NA; DNA: TGTGCCATCAGCAGGGGGGACAACGAGCAGTACTTC; CDR3: CAISRGDNEQYF
J: TRBJ2-7; V: TRBV28; size: many; D: TRBD1; DNA: TGTGCCAGCAGTCGACGGACAGGGAAGGTCGAGCAGTACTTC; CDR3: CASSRRTGKVEQYF
J: TRBJ1-5; V: TRBV24-1; size: NA; D: NA; DNA: TGTGCCACCAGTGATGGGAGGAATCAGCCCCAGCATTTT; CDR3: CATSDGRNQPQHF
J: TRBJ2-7; V: TRBV19; size: NA; D: NA; DNA: TGTGCCAGTACCCAGGGGACCTCCTACGAGCAGTACTTC; CDR3: CASTQGTSYEQYF
J: TRBJ2-3; V: TRBV18; size: NA; D: TRBD1; DNA: TGTGCCAGCTCACCCCTCGGACAGGCTAGCACAGATACGCAGTATTTT; CDR3: CASSPLGQASTDTQYF
J: TRBJ2-1; V: TRBV19; size: once; D: TRBD2; DNA: TGTGCCAGTAGTATGTCCCATAGCGGGGGGTTTCGCCAGTTCTTC; CDR3: CASSMSHSGGFRQFF
J: TRBJ1-2; V: TRBV5-4; size: NA; D: NA; DNA: TGTGCCAGCGGCCCACGTAAGGCAGGGGATGGCTACACCTTC; CDR3: CASGPRKAGDGYTF